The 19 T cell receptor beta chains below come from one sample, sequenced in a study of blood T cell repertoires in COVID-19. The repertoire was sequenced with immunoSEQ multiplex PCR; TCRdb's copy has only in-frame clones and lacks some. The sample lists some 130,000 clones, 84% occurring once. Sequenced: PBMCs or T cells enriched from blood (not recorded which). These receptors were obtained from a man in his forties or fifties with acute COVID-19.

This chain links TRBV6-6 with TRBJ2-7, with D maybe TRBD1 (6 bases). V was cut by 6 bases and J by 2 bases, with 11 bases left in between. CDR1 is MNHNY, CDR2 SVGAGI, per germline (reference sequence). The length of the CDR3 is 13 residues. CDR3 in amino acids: CASSPGQTYEQYF. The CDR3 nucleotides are TGTGCCAGCAGCCCCGGACAGACCTACGAGCAGTACTTC.

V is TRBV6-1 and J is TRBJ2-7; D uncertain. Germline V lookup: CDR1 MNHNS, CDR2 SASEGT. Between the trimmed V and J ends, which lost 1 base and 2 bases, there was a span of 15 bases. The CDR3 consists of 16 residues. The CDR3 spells CASSEDPALSAYEQYF. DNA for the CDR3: TGTGCCAGCAGTGAAGACCCGGCCCTCAGCGCCTACGAGCAGTACTTC.

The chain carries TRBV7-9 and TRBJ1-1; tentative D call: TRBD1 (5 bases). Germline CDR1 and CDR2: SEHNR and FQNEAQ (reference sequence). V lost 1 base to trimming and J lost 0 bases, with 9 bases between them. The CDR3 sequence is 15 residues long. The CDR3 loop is CASSLGDSLNTEAFF. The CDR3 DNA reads TGTGCCAGCAGCTTAGGAGACAGCTTGAACACTGAAGCTTTCTTT. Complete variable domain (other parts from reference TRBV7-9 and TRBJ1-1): DTGVSQNPRHKITKRGQNVTFRCDPISEHNRLYWYRQTLGQGPEFLTYFQNEAQLEKSRLLSDRFSAERPKGSFSTLEIQRTEQGDSAMYLCASSLGDSLNTEAFFGQGTRLTVV.

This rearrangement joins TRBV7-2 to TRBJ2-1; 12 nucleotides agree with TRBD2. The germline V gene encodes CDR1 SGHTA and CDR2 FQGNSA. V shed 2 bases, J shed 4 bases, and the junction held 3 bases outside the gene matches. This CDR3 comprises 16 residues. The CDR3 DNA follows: TGTGCCAGCAGCTTAACTAGCGGGGGGACTTACAATGAGCAGTTCTTC. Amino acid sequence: CASSLTSGGTYNEQFF. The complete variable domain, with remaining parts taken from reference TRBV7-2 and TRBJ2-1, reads GAGVSQSPSNKVTEKGKDVELRCDPISGHTALYWYRQSLGQGLEFLIYFQGNSAPDKSGLPSDRFSAERTGGSVSTLTIQRTQQEDSAVYLCASSLTSGGTYNEQFFGPGTRLTVL.

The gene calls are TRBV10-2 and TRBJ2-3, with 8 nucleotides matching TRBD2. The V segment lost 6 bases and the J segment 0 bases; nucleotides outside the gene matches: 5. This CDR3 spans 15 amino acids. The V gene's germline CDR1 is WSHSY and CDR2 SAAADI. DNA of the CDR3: TGCGCCAGCAGGGTACTAGCGGCTAGCACAGATACGCAGTATTTT. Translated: CASRVLAASTDTQYF.

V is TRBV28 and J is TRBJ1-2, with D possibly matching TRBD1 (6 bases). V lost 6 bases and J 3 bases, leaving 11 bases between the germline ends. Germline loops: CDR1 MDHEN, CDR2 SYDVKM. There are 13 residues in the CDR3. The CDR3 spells CASRNTGHYGYTF. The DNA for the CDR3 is TGTGCCAGCAGGAACACAGGGCACTATGGCTACACCTTC.

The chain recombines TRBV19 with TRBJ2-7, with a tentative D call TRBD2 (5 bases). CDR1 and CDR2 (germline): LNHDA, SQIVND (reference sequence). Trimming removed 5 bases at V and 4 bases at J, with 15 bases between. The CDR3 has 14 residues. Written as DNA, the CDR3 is TGTGCCAGTAGTGAGGGCAGTGCACCTTACGAGCAGTACTTC. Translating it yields CASSEGSAPYEQYF. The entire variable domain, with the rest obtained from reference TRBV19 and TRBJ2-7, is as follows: DGGITQSPKYLFRKEGQNVTLSCEQNLNHDAMYWYRQDPGQGLRLIYYSQIVNDFQKGDIAEGYSVSREKKESFPLTVTSAQKNPTAFYLCASSEGSAPYEQYFGPGTRLTVT.

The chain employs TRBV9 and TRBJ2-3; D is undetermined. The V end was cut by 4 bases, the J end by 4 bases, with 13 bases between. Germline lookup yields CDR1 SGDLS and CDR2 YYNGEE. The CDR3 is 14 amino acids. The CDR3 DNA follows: TGTGCCAGCAGCACATCGAGCGCCCCAGATACGCAGTATTTT. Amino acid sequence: CASSTSSAPDTQYF.

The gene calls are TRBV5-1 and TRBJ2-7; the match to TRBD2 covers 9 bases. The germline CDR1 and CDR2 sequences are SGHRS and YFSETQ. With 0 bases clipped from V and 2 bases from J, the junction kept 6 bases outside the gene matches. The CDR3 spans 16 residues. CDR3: CASSLGLAGGTYEQYF. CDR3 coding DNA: TGCGCCAGCAGCTTGGGACTGGCGGGAGGGACCTACGAGCAGTACTTC.

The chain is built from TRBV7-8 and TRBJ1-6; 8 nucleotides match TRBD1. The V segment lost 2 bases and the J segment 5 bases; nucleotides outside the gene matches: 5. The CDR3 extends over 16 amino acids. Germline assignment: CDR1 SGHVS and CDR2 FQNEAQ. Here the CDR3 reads CASSLQGALNNSPLHF. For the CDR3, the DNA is TGTGCCAGCAGCTTACAGGGGGCGCTAAATAATTCACCCCTCCACTTT.

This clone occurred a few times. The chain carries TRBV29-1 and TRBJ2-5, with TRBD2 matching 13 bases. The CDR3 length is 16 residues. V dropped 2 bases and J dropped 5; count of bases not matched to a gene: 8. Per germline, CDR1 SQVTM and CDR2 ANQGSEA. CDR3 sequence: CSVEIRTSGSLETQYF. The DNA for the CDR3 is TGCAGCGTTGAAATTAGGACTAGCGGGAGTCTTGAGACCCAGTACTTC. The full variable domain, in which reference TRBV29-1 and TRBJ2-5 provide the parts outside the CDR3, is SAVISQKPSRDICQRGTSLTIQCQVDSQVTMMFWYRQQPGQSLTLIATANQGSEATYESGFVIDKFPISRPNLTFSTLTVSNMSPEDSSIYLCSVEIRTSGSLETQYFGPGTRLLVL.

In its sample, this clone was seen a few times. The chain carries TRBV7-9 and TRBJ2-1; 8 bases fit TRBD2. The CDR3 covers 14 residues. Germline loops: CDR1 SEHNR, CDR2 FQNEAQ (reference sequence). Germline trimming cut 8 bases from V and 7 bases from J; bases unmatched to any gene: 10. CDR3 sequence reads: CASRRAGAENEQFF. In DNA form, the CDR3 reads TGTGCCAGCCGTAGAGCGGGGGCAGAAAATGAGCAGTTCTTC.

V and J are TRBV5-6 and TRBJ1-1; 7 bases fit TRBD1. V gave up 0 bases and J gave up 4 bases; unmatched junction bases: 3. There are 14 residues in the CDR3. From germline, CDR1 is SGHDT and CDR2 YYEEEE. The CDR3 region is CASSLVSGGTEAFF. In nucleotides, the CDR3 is TGTGCCAGCAGCTTGGTCTCAGGGGGCACTGAAGCTTTCTTT.

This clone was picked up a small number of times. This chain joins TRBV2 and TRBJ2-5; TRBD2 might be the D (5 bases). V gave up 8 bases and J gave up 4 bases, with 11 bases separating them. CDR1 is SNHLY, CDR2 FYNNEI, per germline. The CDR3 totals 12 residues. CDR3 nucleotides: TGTGCCAGCCGGGGAAACGGAGAGACCCAGTACTTC. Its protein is CASRGNGETQYF.

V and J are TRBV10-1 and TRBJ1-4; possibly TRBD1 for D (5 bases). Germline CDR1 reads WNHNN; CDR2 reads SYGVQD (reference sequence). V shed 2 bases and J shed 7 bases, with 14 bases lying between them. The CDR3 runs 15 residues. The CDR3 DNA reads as TGCGCCAGCAGTGAGGACCAGGGCCCCACTGAAAAACTGTTTTTT. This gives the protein CASSEDQGPTEKLFF.

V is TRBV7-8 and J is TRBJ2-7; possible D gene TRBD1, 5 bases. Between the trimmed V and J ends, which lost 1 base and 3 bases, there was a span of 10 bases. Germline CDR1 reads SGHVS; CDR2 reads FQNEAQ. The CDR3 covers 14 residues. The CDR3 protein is CASSLEPTDYEQYF. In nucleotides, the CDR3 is TGTGCCAGCAGCTTAGAGCCGACAGACTACGAGCAGTACTTC.

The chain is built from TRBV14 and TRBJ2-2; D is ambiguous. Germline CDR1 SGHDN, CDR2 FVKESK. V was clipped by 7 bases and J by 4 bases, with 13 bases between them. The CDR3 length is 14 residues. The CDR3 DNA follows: TGTGCCAGCACCTCCCGCGAGATCACCGGGGAGCTGTTTTTT. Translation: CASTSREITGELFF.

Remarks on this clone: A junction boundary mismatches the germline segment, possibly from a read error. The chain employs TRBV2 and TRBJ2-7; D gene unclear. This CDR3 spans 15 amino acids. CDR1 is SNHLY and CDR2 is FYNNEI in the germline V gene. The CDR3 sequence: CASGESFYRAYEQYF. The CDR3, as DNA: TGTGCCAGCGGTGAGTCTTTTTACCGGGCCTACGAGCAGTACTTC.

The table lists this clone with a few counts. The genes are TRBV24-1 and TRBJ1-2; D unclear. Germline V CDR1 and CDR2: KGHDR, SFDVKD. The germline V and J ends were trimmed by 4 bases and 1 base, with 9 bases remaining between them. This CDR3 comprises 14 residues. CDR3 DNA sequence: TGTGCCACCAGTGACGCGACATTTAACTATGGCTACACCTTC. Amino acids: CATSDATFNYGYTF.